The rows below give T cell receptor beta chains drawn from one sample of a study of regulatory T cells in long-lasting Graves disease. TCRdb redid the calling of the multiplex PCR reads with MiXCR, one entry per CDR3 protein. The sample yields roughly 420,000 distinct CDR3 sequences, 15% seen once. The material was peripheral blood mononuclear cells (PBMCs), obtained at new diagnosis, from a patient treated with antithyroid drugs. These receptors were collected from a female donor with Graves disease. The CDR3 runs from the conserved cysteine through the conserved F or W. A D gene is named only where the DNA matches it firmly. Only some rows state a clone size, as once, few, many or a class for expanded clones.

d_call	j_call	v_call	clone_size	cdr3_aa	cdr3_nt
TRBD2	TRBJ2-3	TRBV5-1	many	CASSSSSGQVDTQYF	TGCGCCAGCAGCTCGTCTAGCGGGCAGGTAGATACGCAGTATTTT
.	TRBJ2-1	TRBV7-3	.	CASSLGTGPSNEQIF	TGTGCCAGCAGCTTAGGTACCGGGCCTAGCAATGAGCAGATCTTC
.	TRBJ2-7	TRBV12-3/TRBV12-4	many	CASSSEDFVSYEQYF	TGTGCCAGCAGCTCGGAGGATTTTGTCTCCTACGAGCAGTACTTC
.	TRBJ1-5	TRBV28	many	CASSTRRHSSNQPQHF	TGTGCCAGCAGTACCCGACGGCATTCTAGCAATCAGCCCCAGCATTTT
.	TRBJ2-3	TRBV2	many	CASSETADTQYF	TGTGCCAGCAGTGAAACCGCAGATACGCAGTATTTT
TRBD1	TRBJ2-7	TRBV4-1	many	CASSQLGQSSYEQYF	TGCGCCAGCAGCCAACTGGGACAGAGCTCCTACGAGCAGTACTTC
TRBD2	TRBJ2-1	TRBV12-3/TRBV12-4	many	CASSATSGRYYNEQFF	TGTGCCAGCAGTGCCACTAGCGGGAGGTACTACAATGAGCAGTTCTTC
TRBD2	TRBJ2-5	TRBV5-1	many	CASSPQAGMETQYF	TGCGCCAGCAGCCCGCAAGCGGGAATGGAGACCCAGTACTTC
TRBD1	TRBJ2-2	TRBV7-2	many	CASSLRGQVNTGELFF	TGTGCCAGCAGCCTCAGGGGACAGGTGAACACCGGGGAGCTGTTTTTT
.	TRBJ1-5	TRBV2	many	CASTGAGNQPQHF	TGTGCCAGCACAGGGGCGGGCAATCAGCCCCAGCATTTT
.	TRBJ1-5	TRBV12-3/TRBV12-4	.	CASSPDPRNQPQHF	TGTGCCAGCAGTCCGGACCCGCGCAATCAGCCCCAGCATTTT
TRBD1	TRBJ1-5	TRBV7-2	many	CASSPGQAFSNQPQHF	TGTGCCAGCAGCCCCGGACAGGCTTTTAGCAATCAGCCCCAGCATTTT
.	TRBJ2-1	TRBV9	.	CASSNQRGSNEQFF	TGTGCCAGCAGCAACCAGCGAGGATCCAATGAGCAGTTCTTC
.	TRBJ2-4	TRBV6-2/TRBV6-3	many	CASSYPPRWNIQYF	TGTGCCAGCAGTTACCCACCCAGGTGGAACATTCAGTACTTC
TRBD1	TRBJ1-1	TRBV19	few	CASRQGVTEAFF	TGTGCCAGTCGACAGGGGGTGACTGAAGCTTTCTTT
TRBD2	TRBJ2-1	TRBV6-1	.	CASSDSVIAGAVYNEQFF	TGTGCCAGCAGTGACAGCGTAATAGCGGGGGCGGTATACAATGAGCAGTTCTTC
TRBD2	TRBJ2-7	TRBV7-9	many	CASSLGTSGDEQYF	TGTGCCAGCAGCTTAGGGACTAGCGGGGACGAGCAGTACTTC
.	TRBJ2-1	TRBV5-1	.	CASSLASVYNEQFF	TGCGCCAGCAGCTTGGCCAGCGTCTACAATGAGCAGTTCTTC
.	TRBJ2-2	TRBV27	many	CASSLSFGRVGAGELFF	TGTGCCAGCAGTTTATCGTTCGGCAGGGTGGGGGCCGGGGAGCTGTTTTTT
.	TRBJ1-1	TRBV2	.	CASSEAFGQDGNTEALF	TGTGCCAGCAGTGAAGCGTTTGGGCAGGACGGAAACACTGAAGCTCTCTTT
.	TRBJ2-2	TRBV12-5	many	CASGAQVTVNWGELFF	TGTGCTAGTGGCGCCCAGGTGACAGTTAACTGGGGGGAGCTGTTTTTT
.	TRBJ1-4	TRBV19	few	CASMKIHAGNEKLFF	TGTGCCAGTATGAAGATACACGCGGGTAATGAAAAACTGTTTTTT
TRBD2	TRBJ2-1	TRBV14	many	CASSQGTSGKGNEQFF	TGTGCCAGCAGCCAAGGGACTAGCGGGAAAGGCAATGAGCAGTTCTTC
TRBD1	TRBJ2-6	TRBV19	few	CASSIRWTGSSGANVLTF	TGTGCCAGTAGTATTCGGTGGACAGGGTCCTCTGGGGCCAACGTCCTGACTTTC
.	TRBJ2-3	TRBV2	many	CASTPSSDTQYF	TGTGCCAGCACCCCTTCGTCAGATACGCAGTATTTT
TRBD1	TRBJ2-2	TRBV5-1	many	CASNGDRGPPPTGELFF	TGCGCCAGCAACGGGGACAGGGGGCCCCCCCCCACCGGGGAGCTGTTTTTT
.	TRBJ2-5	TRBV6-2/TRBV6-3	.	CASRTQGKTQYF	TGTGCCAGCAGAACACAGGGAAAGACCCAGTACTTC
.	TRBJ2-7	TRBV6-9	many	CASSYRSVYEQYF	TGTGCCAGCAGTTACCGGTCCGTTTACGAGCAGTACTTC
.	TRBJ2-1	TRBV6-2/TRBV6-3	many	CASSKPGLPNEQFF	TGTGCCAGCAGTAAACCGGGACTGCCTAATGAGCAGTTCTTC
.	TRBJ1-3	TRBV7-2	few	CANSGGLGNTIYF	TGTGCCAACAGCGGTGGGCTTGGAAACACCATATATTTT
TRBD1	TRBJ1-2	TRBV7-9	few	CASSFRDRGGSF	TGTGCCAGCAGCTTCCGGGACAGGGGAGGCTCCTTC
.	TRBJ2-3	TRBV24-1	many	CATSDRNRGGDTQYF	TGTGCCACCAGTGACCGCAACAGGGGAGGGGATACGCAGTATTTT
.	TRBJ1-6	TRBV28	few	CASSLVQDNSPLHF	TGTGCCAGCAGTTTGGTCCAGGATAATTCACCCCTCCACTTT
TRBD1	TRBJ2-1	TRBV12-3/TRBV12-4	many	CASMRDRGRLFDYNEQFF	TGTGCCAGCATGAGGGACAGGGGGCGCCTCTTTGATTACAATGAGCAGTTCTTC
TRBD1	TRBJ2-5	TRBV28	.	CASRQRRGQAKGETQYF	TGTGCCAGCAGGCAGCGACGGGGACAGGCAAAGGGGGAGACCCAGTACTTC
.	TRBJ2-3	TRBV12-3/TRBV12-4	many	CASSSEPDSRGWTDTQYF	TGTGCCAGCAGTTCCGAACCCGACAGTCGGGGTTGGACAGATACGCAGTATTTT
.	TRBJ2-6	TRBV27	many	CASSSLGGANVLTF	TGTGCCAGCAGTTCCCTTGGGGGGGCCAACGTCCTGACTTTC
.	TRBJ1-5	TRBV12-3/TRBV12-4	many	CASSSGGSNQPQHF	TGTGCCAGCAGCTCTGGGGGAAGCAATCAGCCCCAGCATTTT
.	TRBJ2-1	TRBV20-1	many	CSARDRTSTDEQFF	TGCAGTGCTAGAGATCGAACTAGCACCGATGAGCAGTTCTTC
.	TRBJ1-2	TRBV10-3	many	CAISEWGHVVYGYTF	TGTGCCATCAGTGAGTGGGGCCACGTCGTTTATGGCTACACCTTC
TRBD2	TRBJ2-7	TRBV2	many	CASSAGSSGTPKEYF	TGTGCCAGCAGTGCCGGTAGTAGCGGGACCCCTAAGGAGTACTTC
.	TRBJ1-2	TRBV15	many	CATSRTPGHTKSGYTF	TGTGCCACCAGCAGGACCCCGGGACATACGAAATCTGGCTACACCTTC
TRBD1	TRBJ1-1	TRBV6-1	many	CASSEGQGAGTEAFF	TGTGCCAGCAGTGAAGGACAGGGGGCTGGCACTGAAGCTTTCTTT
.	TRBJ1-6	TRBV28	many	CSTGSNNSPLHF	TGTTCAACCGGGAGCAATAATTCACCCCTCCACTTT
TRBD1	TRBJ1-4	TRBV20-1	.	CSARDGQADEKLFF	TGCAGTGCTAGAGATGGACAGGCGGATGAAAAACTGTTTTTT
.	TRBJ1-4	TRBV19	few	CASSMGGEIANEKLFF	TGTGCCAGTAGTATGGGGGGCGAAATAGCTAATGAAAAACTGTTTTTT
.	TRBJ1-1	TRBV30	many	CAWRGTVNTEAFF	TGTGCCTGGAGGGGGACGGTGAACACTGAAGCTTTCTTT
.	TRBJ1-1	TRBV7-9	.	CASSSGCEAFF	TGTGCCAGCAGCTCCGGGTGTGAAGCTTTCTTT
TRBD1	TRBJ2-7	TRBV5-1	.	CASSPGGPGQGIRRQYF	TGCGCCAGCAGCCCTGGCGGCCCCGGACAGGGTATTCGGAGGCAGTACTTC
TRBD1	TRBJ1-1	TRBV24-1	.	CATSRTGYEAFF	TGTGCCACCAGTCGGACAGGGTATGAAGCTTTCTTT